Presented here are 30 T cell receptor beta chains from one specimen sequenced in a study of TIL therapy for anti-PD-1-resistant metastatic lung cancer. Time point denoted: pre-treatment sample, taken before nivolumab and TIL therapy. Most excised metastases sampled were pleural nodules or supraclavicular lymph nodes. The immunoSEQ assay was v3. Repertoires were generated with immunoSEQ multiplex PCR, while TCRdb's copy carries only in-frame clones and drops some. The sample gives approximately 27,000 clones, about two thirds of which show up once; less than 8.5% is in the top ten. Source: tumor tissue, taken at baseline. Every receptor here comes from a person aged 25 to 80 with non-small cell lung cancer.

The J gene is TRBJ1-5, the V gene TRBV10-3; D may be TRBD1 (5 bases). V lost 4 bases, J lost 0 bases, and 10 bases lay in between. There are 15 residues in the CDR3. The germline V gene encodes CDR1 ENHRY and CDR2 SYGVKD. The CDR3 sequence is CAISGQGDSNQPQHF. CDR3 coding DNA: TGTGCCATCAGTGGACAAGGGGATAGCAATCAGCCCCAGCATTTT.

The rearrangement uses TRBV5-6 and TRBJ1-2; D is unclear. This CDR3 has 14 residues. V dropped 0 bases and J dropped 4 bases, with 10 bases sitting between them. Germline V lookup: CDR1 SGHDT, CDR2 YYEEEE. The CDR3 region is CASSLERPSYGYTF. DNA of the CDR3: TGTGCCAGCAGCTTGGAACGCCCCTCCTATGGCTACACCTTC.

V and J are TRBV7-2 and TRBJ2-2; D not certain. The CDR3 is made up of 13 amino acids. Per the germline V gene, CDR1 is SGHTA and CDR2 is FQGNSA. V was shortened by 6 bases and J by 0 bases, with 5 bases between the two germline ends. CDR3 DNA: TGTGCCAGCAGTCAGTCGAACACCGGGGAGCTGTTTTTT. Protein: CASSQSNTGELFF.

CDR3 protein: CASRGEPGQGYGYTF. CDR3 nucleotides: TGCGCCAGCAGAGGGGAACCGGGACAGGGATACGGCTACACCTTC. The chain employs TRBV5-1 and TRBJ1-2; 9 nucleotides align to TRBD1. This CDR3 region has 15 residues. Germline lookup yields CDR1 SGHRS and CDR2 YFSETQ. V was pared by 5 bases and J by 8 bases, with 13 bases of the junction left unmatched.

This clone has just a few counts. The V call is TRBV2, the J call TRBJ1-2; D gene uncertain. With 6 bases removed from V and 2 bases from J, the gap between germline ends came to 10 bases. The CDR3 has 13 amino acids. The germline V gene encodes CDR1 SNHLY and CDR2 FYNNEI. The CDR3 loop is CASSSDGNYGYTF. The CDR3 nucleotides are TGTGCCAGCAGCTCGGACGGGAACTATGGCTACACCTTC.

As DNA, the CDR3 is TGTGCCAGCAGCTGGGGACTAGCTTACAATGAGCAGTTCTTC. Translating gives CASSWGLAYNEQFF. J is TRBJ2-1 and V is TRBV7-9, with 9 bases fitting TRBD2. The trim removed 4 bases at V and 4 bases at J, leaving 2 bases unmatched. Germline V gene lookup returns CDR1 SEHNR and CDR2 FQNEAQ (reference sequence). The CDR3 spans 14 residues.

This chain joins TRBV6-5 and TRBJ2-1, with a possible D match to TRBD2 (5 bases). The germline V gene encodes CDR1 MNHEY and CDR2 SVGAGI. The CDR3 runs to 15 residues. Trimming took off 4 bases at V and 0 bases at J, with 10 bases between the two ends. CDR3 bases: TGTGCCAGCAGTTGGGATGGGAGCTCCTACAATGAGCAGTTCTTC. Its translation is CASSWDGSSYNEQFF.

The chain has TRBV14 and TRBJ2-7; 7 bases are shared with TRBD1. Germline loops: CDR1 SGHDN, CDR2 FVKESK. This CDR3 region has 15 residues. The V gene end was trimmed by 3 bases and the J gene end by 2 bases; junction bases not matched to a gene: 7. The CDR3 spells CASSHLDRLAYEQYF. The DNA for the CDR3 is TGTGCCAGCAGCCACCTGGACAGGCTAGCCTACGAGCAGTACTTC.

The rearrangement links TRBV19 to TRBJ2-1; D may be TRBD2 (7 bases). Germline loops: CDR1 LNHDA, CDR2 SQIVND (reference sequence). The V end was cut by 8 bases, the J end by 2 bases, with 19 bases between. The CDR3 covers 16 residues. This CDR3 is CASGKARGPPYNEQFF. DNA of the CDR3: TGTGCCAGTGGAAAAGCGCGGGGGCCCCCCTACAATGAGCAGTTCTTC.

The chain joins TRBV19 to TRBJ2-7; 7 bases are shared with TRBD1. Germline V lookup: CDR1 LNHDA, CDR2 SQIVND (reference sequence). The V segment lost 5 bases and the J segment 2 bases; nucleotides outside the gene matches: 9. CDR3 length equals 15 residues. CDR3 loop: CASSSPGQSTYEQYF. In nucleotides, the CDR3 is TGTGCCAGTAGTTCGCCGGGACAGTCAACCTACGAGCAGTACTTC. Using reference TRBV19 and TRBJ2-7 for the parts outside the CDR3, the full variable domain is DGGITQSPKYLFRKEGQNVTLSCEQNLNHDAMYWYRQDPGQGLRLIYYSQIVNDFQKGDIAEGYSVSREKKESFPLTVTSAQKNPTAFYLCASSSPGQSTYEQYFGPGTRLTVT.

The chain is built from TRBV10-1 and TRBJ2-3; 12 nucleotides line up with TRBD2. Per the germline V gene, CDR1 is WNHNN and CDR2 is SYGVQD (reference sequence). The V and J ends lost 8 bases and 1 base, in that order; junction bases with no gene match: 4. There are 15 residues in the CDR3. CDR3 loop: CASSRTSGGTDTQYF. The CDR3 region has the DNA TGCGCCAGCTCGAGGACTAGCGGGGGCACAGATACGCAGTATTTT.

In its sample, this clone was seen a few times. V is TRBV5-4 and J is TRBJ2-1; a weak D match, TRBD2 (5 bases). The germline V gene has CDR1 SGHNT and CDR2 YYREEE (reference sequence). V lost 5 bases and J 4 bases, leaving 16 bases between the germline ends. The CDR3 runs to 15 residues. CDR3 in amino acids: CASSRTSEGYNEQFF. CDR3 nucleotides: TGTGCCAGCAGTCGGACTTCTGAAGGGTACAATGAGCAGTTCTTC.

This clone showed up just a few times. The V call is TRBV5-4, the J call TRBJ2-3, with 7 nucleotides matching TRBD1. This CDR3 has 15 residues. Germline CDR1 SGHNT, CDR2 YYREEE (reference sequence). V was clipped by 4 bases and J by 2 bases; unmatched bases: 7. CDR3 residues: CASSLGTAITDTQYF. CDR3 DNA sequence: TGTGCCAGCAGCCTAGGGACAGCCATCACAGATACGCAGTATTTT.

This chain uses TRBV19 with TRBJ1-2, with D maybe TRBD1 (5 bases). Per germline, CDR1 LNHDA and CDR2 SQIVND (reference sequence). This CDR3 has 15 amino acids. The V end lost 0 bases, the J end lost 4 bases, and 12 bases lay between the germline ends. The CDR3 nucleotides read TGTGCCAGTAGTATAGATACAGGATTATCCTATGGCTACACCTTC. It is translated as CASSIDTGLSYGYTF.

CDR3 protein: CSVVAGGVYNEQFF. The CDR3 coding sequence is TGCAGCGTAGTAGCGGGGGGCGTCTACAATGAGCAGTTCTTC. This chain connects TRBV29-1 to TRBJ2-1; 10 bases map to TRBD2. J gave up 3 bases and V 6 bases, and 5 bases lay outside the gene matches. CDR3 length: 14 residues. Per germline, CDR1 SQVTM and CDR2 ANQGSEA.

The chain recombines TRBV6-4 with TRBJ2-1; 8 positions agree with TRBD2. CDR1 MRHNA and CDR2 SNTAGT come from the germline V gene. V lost 4 bases and J lost 5; bases outside the gene matches: 4. The CDR3 has 14 residues. CDR3 nucleotides: TGTGCCAGCAGTGTGCGGGGGGATAACAATGAGCAGTTCTTC. Translated: CASSVRGDNNEQFF.

The chain recombines TRBV11-2 with TRBJ2-7, with D unclear. V was clipped by 0 bases and J by 4 bases, with 13 bases between them. Germline CDR1 and CDR2: SGHAT and FQNNGV. The CDR3 runs 15 residues. CDR3 DNA sequence: TGTGCCAGCAGCTTAGATGTACAGCATAGGTACGAGCAGTACTTC. Protein product: CASSLDVQHRYEQYF. Full variable domain (missing parts from reference TRBV11-2 and TRBJ2-7): EAGVAQSPRYKIIEKRQSVAFWCNPISGHATLYWYQQILGQGPKLLIQFQNNGVVDDSQLPKDRFSAERLKGVDSTLKIQPAKLEDSAVYLCASSLDVQHRYEQYFGPGTRLTVT.

The rearrangement links TRBV6-1 to TRBJ2-1; 9 bases agree with TRBD2. Germline values: CDR1 MNHNS, CDR2 SASEGT. V was pared by 4 bases and J by 4 bases, with 5 bases of the junction left unmatched. This CDR3 comprises 15 residues. Here the CDR3 reads CASSGIAGAYNEQFF. CDR3 coding DNA: TGTGCCAGCAGTGGGATAGCGGGGGCTTACAATGAGCAGTTCTTC.

This chain joins TRBV11-3 and TRBJ1-4; D remains unclear. The CDR3 covers 15 residues. In germline, CDR1 is SGHNT, CDR2 YENEEA. V was clipped by 5 bases and J by 6 bases, with 16 bases between them. This CDR3 is CASSTHEGTDEKLFF. The CDR3 DNA is TGTGCCAGCAGCACCCATGAGGGTACGGATGAAAAACTGTTTTTT.

This clone was observed a handful of times. The rearrangement uses TRBV6-4 and TRBJ2-2, with a tentative D call TRBD2 (5 bases). The CDR3 has 14 residues. Germline loops: CDR1 MRHNA, CDR2 SNTAGT. The germline V and J ends were trimmed by 0 bases and 3 bases, with 5 bases remaining between them. CDR3 DNA sequence: TGTGCCAGCAGTGACTCAGCGGACACCGGGGAGCTGTTTTTT. Protein: CASSDSADTGELFF.

The V and J genes are TRBV6-4 and TRBJ2-3; TRBD2 matches at 7 bases. The V and J ends lost 3 bases and 0 bases, in that order; junction bases with no gene match: 3. The CDR3 is made up of 15 amino acids. Germline V CDR1 and CDR2: MRHNA, SNTAGT. CDR3 loop: CASSEERGSTDTQYF. The DNA for the CDR3 is TGTGCCAGCAGTGAGGAGCGGGGAAGCACAGATACGCAGTATTTT.

This chain links TRBV11-2 with TRBJ2-5, with D unresolved. The V end was cut by 4 bases, the J end by 0 bases, with 12 bases between. Germline assignment: CDR1 SGHAT and CDR2 FQNNGV. This CDR3 is 15 amino acids long. The CDR3 DNA sequence: TGTGCCAGCAGCTCTGGACCGAGACACCAAGAGACCCAGTACTTC. Amino acids: CASSSGPRHQETQYF.

Written as DNA, the CDR3 is TGCGCCAGCAGTCAGGGAGTCGGGGAAAAACTGTTTTTT. It codes for CASSQGVGEKLFF. This chain links TRBV10-1 with TRBJ1-4; a weak D match, TRBD1 (5 bases). Per germline, CDR1 WNHNN and CDR2 SYGVQD (reference sequence). Trimming shortened V by 5 bases and J by 8 bases, and 12 bases separated the two germline ends. The CDR3 totals 13 residues.

The chain uses TRBV30 and TRBJ1-4; D possibly corresponds to TRBD1 (6 bases). In germline, CDR1 is GTSNPN, CDR2 SVGIG (reference sequence). V shed 8 bases and J shed 8 bases, with 21 bases lying between them. The CDR3 is 14 residues long. The CDR3: CALTLDSLAEKLFF. CDR3 nucleotides: TGTGCCCTAACTCTGGACAGTCTGGCCGAAAAACTGTTTTTT.

The V gene is TRBV2, the J gene TRBJ2-6, with TRBD2 matching over 9 bases. The CDR3 sequence is 19 residues long. Germline CDR1 reads SNHLY; CDR2 reads FYNNEI. V shed 2 bases and J 0 bases; nucleotides not matched to a gene: 8. The CDR3 nucleotides read TGTGCCAGCAGTGAAATTGCGGCTAGCGGGGACTCTGGGGCCAACGTCCTGACTTTC. Translating gives CASSEIAASGDSGANVLTF.

The CDR3 nucleotides read TGTGCCAGCAGCTTAGAGTATGGTAGAGTGGGAGACTACAATGAGCAGTTCTTC. It is translated as CASSLEYGRVGDYNEQFF. The V call is TRBV13, the J call TRBJ2-1, with D possibly TRBD2 on 5 matching bases. With 1 base removed from V and 3 bases from J, the gap between germline ends came to 19 bases. The CDR3 contains 18 residues. The germline gives CDR1 PRHDT, CDR2 FYEKMQ (reference sequence).

This clone rates as medium-sized. The V and J genes are TRBV7-9 and TRBJ2-4, with 7 bases aligning to TRBD1. From germline, CDR1 is SEHNR and CDR2 FQNEAQ (reference sequence). The CDR3 runs to 18 residues. V shed 0 bases, J shed 0 bases, and the junction held 8 bases outside the gene matches. The CDR3 sequence: CASSLASGDSIAKNIQYF. The CDR3 DNA reads TGTGCCAGCAGCTTAGCGTCTGGGGACAGCATAGCCAAAAACATTCAGTACTTC.

This clone is labeled medium-sized. The J gene is TRBJ1-1, the V gene TRBV19; 8 nucleotides match TRBD1. V shed 10 bases, J shed 3 bases, and the junction held 13 bases outside the gene matches. The CDR3 length is 15 residues. Germline V gene sequence: CDR1 LNHDA, CDR2 SQIVND (reference sequence). CDR3 amino acids: CATSLQGARDTEAFF. The CDR3, as DNA: TGTGCCACCAGCCTCCAGGGGGCCAGGGACACTGAAGCTTTCTTT.

This clone showed up just once. This chain uses TRBV4-1 with TRBJ2-4, with 9 bases fitting TRBD1. This CDR3 is 13 amino acids long. Germline CDR1 reads MGHRA; CDR2 reads YSYEKL. J was trimmed by 6 bases and V by 4 bases; bases with no gene match: 1. The CDR3 DNA is TGCGCCAGCAGCCCGGGACAGGGAAACATTCAGTACTTC. This gives the protein CASSPGQGNIQYF.

J is TRBJ2-5 and V is TRBV9; TRBD2 aligns across 10 bases. The germline CDR1 and CDR2 sequences are SGDLS and YYNGEE. This CDR3 region has 15 residues. V shed 3 bases and J 1 base; nucleotides not matched to a gene: 3. CDR3 DNA sequence: TGTGCCAGCAGCGAAATAGCGGGGGGCCAAGAGACCCAGTACTTC. The encoded protein is CASSEIAGGQETQYF.